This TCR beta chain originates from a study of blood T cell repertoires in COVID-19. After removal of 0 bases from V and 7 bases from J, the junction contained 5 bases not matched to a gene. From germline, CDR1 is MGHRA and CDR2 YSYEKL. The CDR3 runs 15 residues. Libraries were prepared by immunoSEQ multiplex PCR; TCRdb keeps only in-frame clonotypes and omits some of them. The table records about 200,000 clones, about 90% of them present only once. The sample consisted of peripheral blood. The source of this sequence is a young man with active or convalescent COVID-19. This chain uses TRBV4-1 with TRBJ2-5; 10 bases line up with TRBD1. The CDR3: CASSQEGTGAGTQYF. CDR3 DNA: TGCGCCAGCAGCCAAGAGGGGACAGGGGCGGGGACCCAGTACTTC.